This record concerns one T cell receptor (beta chain) sequence. What it binds is unknown. The PCR was carried out with 60 Vbeta primers and 13 Jbeta primers. The protocol was immunoSEQ multiplex PCR, while the TCRdb copy is restricted to in-frame clones and leaves out a portion. The table has under 200,000 clones, roughly 85% seen once. The data stem from a study of cytomegalovirus exposure and HLA in healthy donors. Study details: Among a few hundred genotyped donors, roughly 81% fell in the Caucasian-associated ancestry cluster. Broader study findings: An assumption of roughly uniform sequencing depth across donors underlay the presence/absence analyses. Most TCR sequences showed up rarely, but some public TCRs showed up in many donors.

Germline V lookup: CDR1 LNHDA, CDR2 SQIVND (reference sequence). Losses at the gene ends were 5 bases for V and 4 bases for J; bases not matched to a gene: 16. The CDR3 consists of 17 residues. The chain recombines TRBV19 with TRBJ2-7, with 8 bases that match TRBD1. This TCR came from a woman aged 45 to 65 in good health and CMV-seronegative. Sequencing was performed on PBMCs. Here the CDR3 reads CASSLPDRERLIYEQYF. CDR3 nucleotides: TGTGCCAGTAGTCTCCCGGACAGGGAAAGACTAATTTACGAGCAGTACTTC. Using reference TRBV19 and TRBJ2-7 for the parts outside the CDR3, the full variable domain is DGGITQSPKYLFRKEGQNVTLSCEQNLNHDAMYWYRQDPGQGLRLIYYSQIVNDFQKGDIAEGYSVSREKKESFPLTVTSAQKNPTAFYLCASSLPDRERLIYEQYFGPGTRLTVT.